This T cell receptor beta chain was observed in a study of shared clonotypes between healthy human individuals. Study-wide findings and caveats: A handful of donors showed sharing of approximately 5% of naive CD4 clonotypes.

Execution of the assay was at deep level. Using about 190 ng DNA, some 30,000 T cell genomes, the sorted-subset replicate PCRs were run. In the authors' workflow: Sequence data from immunoSEQ were junction-only and lacked quality scores; consequently, filtering differed. Data came from immunoSEQ multiplex PCR; TCRdb stores just in-frame clones and leaves some out. The DNA gave D and trimming, while V, J and clone size come from that table. This table holds roughly 2.1 million clones, just over 90% found once. Naive-designated CD8 cells lacked CD45RO, were positively enriched for CCR7, and omitted terminally differentiated effector memory CD45RA+ cells. The junction had 1 base not matched to a gene; V was cut back by 4 bases and J by 2 bases. There are 14 residues in the CDR3. Germline V gene data show CDR1 as MGHRA and CDR2 as YSYEKL. Concerning this clone: The antigen is unknown.

The material sequenced was naive CD8+ T cells from PBMCs. The source of this sequence is a young man in good health. Some clones in this sample may be carry-over from other donors' samples. The rearrangement uses TRBV4-1 and TRBJ2-5, with 10 nucleotides matching TRBD1. CDR3 protein: CASSPDRGQETQYF. CDR3 DNA: TGCGCCAGCAGCCCGGACAGGGGGCAAGAGACCCAGTACTTC.